These 27 T cell receptor beta chains were all obtained from the same sample, sequenced in a study of blood T cell repertoires in COVID-19. Only in-frame clones appear in the TCRdb table, and some are missing; sequencing was by immunoSEQ multiplex PCR. The sample lists about 46,000 clones; around 85% were seen once. Sequencing used peripheral blood. The receptors stem from a man between 60 and 70 years old with acute or convalescent COVID-19.

The rearrangement links TRBV25-1 to TRBJ1-6, with D perhaps matching TRBD1 (5 bases). This CDR3 is built from 15 residues. Germline V lookup: CDR1 MGHDK, CDR2 SYGVNS. Trimming shortened V by 3 bases and J by 9 bases, and 15 bases separated the two germline ends. CDR3 residues: CASSERGWGGSPLHF. In DNA, the CDR3 is TGTGCCAGCAGTGAGAGGGGATGGGGGGGTTCACCCCTCCACTTT.

This clone has just a few counts. The rearrangement uses TRBV9 and TRBJ2-2, with 10 bases lining up with TRBD1. The V and J ends lost 0 bases and 1 base, in that order; junction bases with no gene match: 6. The germline V gene has CDR1 SGDLS and CDR2 YYNGEE. The CDR3 consists of 18 residues. Here the CDR3 reads CASSVAGRDRGNTGELFF. The DNA for the CDR3 is TGTGCCAGCAGCGTAGCGGGGAGGGACAGGGGGAACACCGGGGAGCTGTTTTTT.

Worth noting for this clone: At one of its ends the junction is not consistent with the germline gene, which may arise from a read error. The rearrangement uses TRBV5-6 and TRBJ2-5; 12 nucleotides align to TRBD1. The CDR3 is 16 amino acids. Germline lookup yields CDR1 SGHDT and CDR2 YYEEEE. The CDR3 nucleotides read TGTGCCAGCAGTTTGGGGGGACAGGGGGCGCGTGAGACCCAGTACTTC. Translation gives CASSLGGQGARETQYF.

This clone was recorded once. V gene TRBV5-6 combines with J gene TRBJ2-1; 9 positions agree with TRBD2. Trimming cost V 3 bases and J 4 bases; bases outside gene matches: 5. The CDR3 runs 15 residues. The germline V gene encodes CDR1 SGHDT and CDR2 YYEEEE. The CDR3 bases are TGTGCCAGCAGCTGGGCGGGAGGGGTATACAATGAGCAGTTCTTC. This codes for CASSWAGGVYNEQFF.

The gene calls are TRBV6-5 and TRBJ1-1, with a tentative D call TRBD1 (6 bases). The ends were cut back, 7 bases at V and 2 bases at J, with 11 bases in the middle. The CDR3 is made up of 13 amino acids. Per germline, CDR1 MNHEY and CDR2 SVGAGI. Written as DNA, the CDR3 is TGTGCCAGCAAGCACAGGGACAACACTGAAGCTTTCTTT. This gives the protein CASKHRDNTEAFF.

About this clone itself: Mismatch with germline at one junction end may stem from a read error. The chain employs TRBV2 and TRBJ2-7; TRBD2 aligns across 10 bases. The CDR3 is 12 amino acids. CDR1 is SNHLY, CDR2 FYNNEI, per germline. CDR3 residues: CASSVKAGGVSF. The CDR3 bases are TGTGCCAGCTCCGTTAAAGCGGGAGGGGTCTCCTTC.

This clone was found a few times. This chain connects TRBV6-1 to TRBJ1-2; D is undetermined. Germline V CDR1 and CDR2: MNHNS, SASEGT. V shed 2 bases and J shed 3 bases, with 13 bases lying between them. The CDR3 is made up of 15 amino acids. CDR3 amino acids: CASSESGGPYYGYTF. CDR3 nucleotide sequence: TGTGCCAGCAGTGAATCCGGCGGGCCTTACTATGGCTACACCTTC.

The genes are TRBV3-1 (or the pseudogene TRBV3-2) and TRBJ1-6, with TRBD1 as a possible D gene (5 bases). V gave up 8 bases and J gave up 0 bases, with 8 bases separating them. The CDR3 contains 14 residues. Germline CDR1 reads LGHDT; CDR2 reads YNNKEL (reference sequence). The CDR3 spells CASQGTSYNSPLHF. CDR3 DNA: TGTGCCAGCCAGGGCACCTCCTATAATTCACCCCTCCACTTT.

V gene TRBV28 combines with J gene TRBJ2-2; D may be TRBD2 (6 bases). The V end was cut by 3 bases, the J end by 5 bases, with 10 bases between. CDR3 length: 14 amino acids. The V gene's germline CDR1 is MDHEN and CDR2 SYDVKM. The CDR3 sequence is CASSLGGRTGELFF. CDR3 nucleotides: TGTGCCAGCAGTTTGGGGGGTAGGACCGGGGAGCTGTTTTTT.

The gene calls are TRBV6-2 or TRBV6-3 and TRBJ1-2, with TRBD1 as a possible D gene (5 bases). The CDR3 consists of 13 residues. The V and J ends lost 0 bases and 7 bases respectively, with 9 bases between them. The germline V gene encodes CDR1 MNHEY and CDR2 SVGEGT. CDR3 DNA: TGTGCCAGCAGTTACTCTGCAGGGTTTGGCTACACCTTC. Translating it yields CASSYSAGFGYTF.

The chain carries TRBV28 and TRBJ1-5, with 9 bases identical to TRBD1. The V gene's germline CDR1 is MDHEN and CDR2 SYDVKM. The CDR3 is 15 residues long. Trimming took 7 bases from V and 7 from J; bases not matched to a gene: 11. CDR3 nucleotides: TGTGCCAGCACCCCCAGGACAGGGGCGAGACAGCCCCAGCATTTT. Translating it yields CASTPRTGARQPQHF.

This clone was observed a single time. The V gene is TRBV29-1, the J gene TRBJ2-1; 10 nucleotides align to TRBD1. The CDR3 has 19 amino acids. CDR1 and CDR2 from the germline V gene are SQVTM and ANQGSEA. J lost 8 bases, V lost 4 bases, and 23 bases had no gene match. The CDR3 sequence: CSVVWTGGVWRERMDEQFF. CDR3 sequence (DNA): TGCAGCGTTGTGTGGACAGGGGGGGTATGGCGGGAGAGAATGGATGAGCAGTTCTTC.

The CDR3 nucleotides read TGTGCCAGCAGTTACTCGACAGGGTTGTACAATGAGCAGTTCTTC. Protein: CASSYSTGLYNEQFF. This rearrangement joins TRBV6-5 to TRBJ2-1; 7 bases fit TRBD1. Germline-derived CDR1 and CDR2 are MNHEY and SVGAGI. Germline trimming cut 0 bases from V and 4 bases from J; bases unmatched to any gene: 3. The CDR3 covers 15 residues.

The V call is TRBV5-5, the J call TRBJ2-3, with 9 bases lining up with TRBD2. Trimming took 0 bases from V and 4 from J; bases not matched to a gene: 3. CDR1 and CDR2 (germline): SGHKS, YYEKEE (reference sequence). This CDR3 has 15 amino acids. The CDR3 loop is CASSLVAGAPDTQYF. DNA for the CDR3: TGTGCCAGCAGCTTGGTAGCGGGAGCACCAGATACGCAGTATTTT.

The chain joins TRBV28 to TRBJ1-1; perhaps TRBD1 as D (6 bases). Germline loops: CDR1 MDHEN, CDR2 SYDVKM. The CDR3 contains 13 residues. Trimming stripped 2 bases from V and 7 bases from J, with 11 bases between. CDR3: CASSLQSRGEAFF. Here the CDR3 DNA reads TGTGCCAGCAGTTTACAATCCAGGGGTGAAGCTTTCTTT.

This clone was counted between two and nine times. The J gene is TRBJ1-2, the V gene TRBV3-1 (or the pseudogene TRBV3-2); TRBD1 aligns across 7 bases. Germline V CDR1 and CDR2: LGHDT, YNNKEL (reference sequence). This CDR3 comprises 15 residues. After removal of 4 bases from V and 0 bases from J, the junction contained 5 bases not matched to a gene. The CDR3, as DNA: TGTGCCAGCAGCCGGGGGGACAGCTCTAACTATGGCTACACCTTC. Translation: CASSRGDSSNYGYTF.

The chain couples TRBV4-1 to TRBJ2-3, with 11 nucleotides matching TRBD2. V trimming: 1 base; J trimming: 0 bases; junction bases outside the gene matches: 6. CDR3 length: 18 amino acids. CDR1 and CDR2 from the germline V gene are MGHRA and YSYEKL. The CDR3 loop is CASSQVTSGGLSTDTQYF. CDR3 in DNA: TGCGCCAGCAGCCAAGTAACTAGCGGGGGCCTTAGCACAGATACGCAGTATTTT.

The rearrangement links TRBV6-6 to TRBJ2-4; 8 positions match TRBD1. The CDR3 sequence is 20 residues long. CDR1 is MNHNY and CDR2 is SVGAGI in the germline V gene (reference sequence). The V and J ends lost 6 bases and 5 bases, in that order; junction bases with no gene match: 24. In DNA form, the CDR3 reads TGTGCCAGCAGCCTGCAGGGGGCAATGCGGAAAACAGGAGAAGAAAACATTCAGTACTTC. Translation gives CASSLQGAMRKTGEENIQYF.

This chain links TRBV7-9 with TRBJ1-5, with 10 bases fitting TRBD1. The CDR3 loop spans 13 amino acids. Trimming took 5 bases from V and 16 from J; bases not matched to a gene: 11. Germline values: CDR1 SEHNR, CDR2 FQNEAQ (reference sequence). CDR3 sequence (DNA): TGTGCCAGCAGCCCAGGGCCGGGGACAGGGGCTCATTTT. This sequence encodes CASSPGPGTGAHF.

This chain's CDR3 is CASSTGIQYTEAFF. The CDR3, as DNA: TGCGCCAGCAGCACCGGGATTCAATACACTGAAGCTTTCTTT. V is TRBV10-1 and J is TRBJ1-1; D gene uncertain. The length of the CDR3 is 14 residues. Germline-derived CDR1 and CDR2 are WNHNN and SYGVQD (reference sequence). Between the trimmed V and J ends, which lost 6 bases and 3 bases, there was a span of 14 bases.

The CDR3 DNA reads TGTGCCAGCAGCTCTACAGGGGTGGGCTACACCTTC. Residues: CASSSTGVGYTF. The genes are TRBV7-9 and TRBJ1-2; 7 nucleotides align to TRBD1. Looked up from germline, CDR1 is SEHNR and CDR2 is FQNEAQ (reference sequence). Losses at the gene ends were 4 bases for V and 8 bases for J; bases not matched to a gene: 4. The CDR3 runs to 12 residues.

The chain's CDR3 is CASSLGQQWAGELFF. For the CDR3, the DNA is TGTGCCAGCAGCTTGGGACAGCAATGGGCCGGGGAGCTGTTTTTT. This chain uses TRBV5-4 with TRBJ2-2; D is possibly TRBD1 (5 bases). This CDR3 is 15 amino acids long. Germline loops: CDR1 SGHNT, CDR2 YYREEE (reference sequence). V was pared by 0 bases and J by 6 bases, with 12 bases between.

The chain uses TRBV4-2 and TRBJ2-7; D unresolved. Germline V CDR1 and CDR2: LGHNA, YNFKEQ. Trimming took off 0 bases at V and 0 bases at J, with 9 bases between the two ends. This CDR3 is built from 15 residues. The CDR3 sequence is CASSQDRGSSYEQYF. CDR3 sequence (DNA): TGTGCCAGCAGCCAAGATCGAGGCTCCTCCTACGAGCAGTACTTC.

The CDR3 is CASSPGTGINQPQHF. The CDR3 nucleotides are TGTGCCAGCAGTCCCGGGACAGGGATCAATCAGCCCCAGCATTTT. V gene TRBV6-2 or TRBV6-3 combines with J gene TRBJ1-5; 9 nucleotides line up with TRBD1. Germline assignment: CDR1 MNHEY and CDR2 SVGEGT. CDR3 length: 15 residues. The J segment lost 3 bases and the V segment lost 5 bases, leaving 5 bases of the junction unmatched.

The table lists this clone with a few counts. V and J are TRBV3-1 (or the pseudogene TRBV3-2) and TRBJ1-5; D is undetermined. Trimming left V 1 base short and J 6 bases short, with 7 bases between. The CDR3 is made up of 13 amino acids. CDR1 is LGHDT, CDR2 YNNKEL, per germline (reference sequence). The CDR3 bases are TGTGCCAGCAGCCAAGGAGGAAGTCAGCCCCAGCATTTT. It encodes CASSQGGSQPQHF.

The chain employs TRBV2 and TRBJ1-1; D gene uncertain. Trimming shortened V by 8 bases and J by 1 base, and 14 bases separated the two germline ends. The CDR3 runs to 14 residues. Germline lookup yields CDR1 SNHLY and CDR2 FYNNEI. DNA for the CDR3: TGTGCCAGCGAGTCCGTCGCTGGGAACACTGAAGCTTTCTTT. The encoded protein is CASESVAGNTEAFF.

The rearrangement links TRBV27 to TRBJ2-7, with D possibly matching TRBD1 (6 bases). The V gene's germline CDR1 is MNHEY and CDR2 SMNVEV (reference sequence). Trimming removed 5 bases at V and 2 bases at J, with 16 bases between. The CDR3 is 15 residues long. This CDR3 reads CASSITGTQPYEQYF. CDR3 DNA: TGTGCCAGCAGTATAACCGGGACACAGCCCTACGAGCAGTACTTC.